This record covers a single T cell receptor (beta chain). The Seattle patients, enrolled during active infection, were followed longitudinally. The entry originates in a study of blood T cell repertoires in COVID-19. The V end lost 1 base, the J end lost 3 bases, and 12 bases lay between the germline ends. The length of the CDR3 is 15 residues. Germline CDR1 SEHNR, CDR2 FQNEAQ (reference sequence). Here immunoSEQ multiplex PCR was the method, and the copy in TCRdb shows in-frame clones only, minus some. The sample consists of about 300,000 clones, roughly 80% of them appearing once. This sequence originates from a human donor with COVID-19, enrolled during active disease. The donor label of this sample is uncertain. V is TRBV7-9 and J is TRBJ1-2; D may be TRBD1 (5 bases). Source material: peripheral blood. CDR3 sequence: CASSLETGGDYGYTF. In nucleotides, the CDR3 is TGTGCCAGCAGCTTAGAGACCGGAGGGGACTATGGCTACACCTTC.